This T cell receptor beta chain was documented in a study of blood T cells in healthy people across ages. A second PCR, run for about 7 to 11 cycles, used a sample-barcoded 5' primer plus a J-beta primer mix. One entry per CDR3 protein results from TCRdb running MiXCR on the 5' RACE reads. The sample records roughly 700,000 distinct CDR3 sequences, around 49% being singletons. This clonotype was detected a few times. Trimming pared 3 bases from V and 2 bases from J, leaving 11 bases between. The germline gives CDR1 LNHNV, CDR2 YYDKDF (reference sequence). The CDR3 covers 14 residues. Sequencing was performed on blood. The rearrangement joins TRBV15 to TRBJ2-7; perhaps TRBD2 as D (5 bases). The receptor was derived from a woman between 55 and 75 years old in good health. DNA of the CDR3: TGTGCCACCAGCAGTGCCTTTAGCGCCTACGAGCAGTACTTC. Protein sequence: CATSSAFSAYEQYF.